These 3 T cell receptor beta chains came from one sample sequenced in a study of T cell responses to AZD1222 COVID-19 vaccine. The table came from immunoSEQ multiplex PCR; TCRdb's copy has only in-frame clones and leaves some out. The sample has over 150,000 clones; 90% are singletons. This material consisted of peripheral blood, taken on day 0 of AZD1222 vaccination. The receptors were sampled from an adult in good health.

The chain has TRBV19 and TRBJ1-5; the D is unclear. CDR1 is LNHDA and CDR2 is SQIVND in the germline V gene (reference sequence). CDR3 length: 15 amino acids. Trimming took 7 bases from V and 1 from J, leaving 14 bases between them. The CDR3 reads CASMPGPGSNQPQHF. The CDR3 bases are TGTGCCAGTATGCCAGGTCCCGGGAGCAATCAGCCCCAGCATTTT.

This chain joins TRBV7-9 and TRBJ1-2, with D perhaps matching TRBD1 (6 bases). The CDR3 is 13 residues long. Germline lookup yields CDR1 SEHNR and CDR2 FQNEAQ (reference sequence). The ends were cut back, 5 bases at V and 4 bases at J, with 11 bases in the middle. CDR3 region: CASSVGTLYGYTF. The CDR3 nucleotides read TGTGCCAGCAGCGTCGGGACACTCTATGGCTACACCTTC.

V usage is TRBV4-3 and J usage is TRBJ1-6; 9 positions agree with TRBD1. V shed 0 bases and J 9 bases; nucleotides not matched to a gene: 6. The CDR3 contains 16 residues. In germline, CDR1 is LGHNA, CDR2 YSLEER. The DNA for the CDR3 is TGCGCCAGCAGCCAAGAACGGGACAGGGTATTTTCACCCCTCCACTTT. Its protein is CASSQERDRVFSPLHF.